The sequence of this TCR beta chain was determined in a study of Graves' ophthalmopathy and Graves' hyperthyroidism (dated by TCRdb to the late 2010s). In terms of the full investigation: Peripheral blood was collected at initial diagnosis, prior to any treatment. The study used signatures of the TCR beta repertoire to tell Graves' ophthalmopathy apart from Graves' hyperthyroidism and to predict which patients would progress to ophthalmopathy. After sampling, hyperthyroidism patients received methimazole starting at 30 mg daily, and ophthalmopathy patients received high-dose intravenous methylprednisolone. The 75 to 100 discovery patients were divided at random into training and test sets in a 7:3 ratio. In five to seven hyperthyroidism patients, T-cell repertoires of thyroid tissue and blood were compared. For independent validation, a separate cohort was made up of 18 hyperthyroidism patients plus 17 patients who later progressed from hyperthyroidism to ophthalmopathy. In total, 120 to 150 blood samples were TCR-sequenced: roughly 45 ophthalmopathy, about 75 hyperthyroidism and about 17 hyperthyroidism-to-ophthalmopathy patients. To explore V-J signatures that distinguish ophthalmopathy from hyperthyroidism, a discovery set of roughly 98 patients was enrolled, made up of some 41 with ophthalmopathy and fewer than 60 with stable hyperthyroidism. What the research found in general, with its limitations: Most of the expanded thyroid clonotypes with a frequency above 0.001 were also detected in blood, and it was suggested that the thyroid immune response may be reflected by blood repertoires. No statistical method was used to set the sample size in advance, and the investigators knew which group each participant was assigned to. In validation, the model predicted ophthalmopathy progression with about 71% sensitivity and about 77% specificity; about a dozen predicted patients were CT-confirmed with GO in a median of approximately 6.5 months. In cross-validation, the 13-signature model distinguished ophthalmopathy from stable hyperthyroidism with nearly 90% sensitivity and 81.08% specificity, while in the test set the corresponding values were approximately 79% and 70%.

TCR beta CDR3 regions were amplified from RNA transcripts for repertoire sequencing. HTBI primers and the Qiagen OneStep RT-PCR kit were used in a first-round RT-PCR, which was followed by a second-round multiplex PCR, size selection and purification. Libraries were sequenced on an Illumina HiSeq2000 using paired-end 100 bp reads. The authors processed their data as follows. SOAPnuke was used for read processing, and reads with adapters, uncalled bases, a mean Phred below 15, or no exact constant-primer or identifier match were discarded. COPE v1.2.5 was used to merge high-quality paired reads. Each unique nucleotide sequence was treated as a clonotype, and MiTCR v1.1 was used to align the clonotypes to the IMGT TRB V, D and J references. The analysis was limited to V-J combinations with a frequency above 0.0001, which together covered just over 98% of the repertoires. For each V-J combination, a TCR clonal expansion and chaos score was defined as the ratio of F50 clonal expansion to chaos observed in the TCRdist matrix. Welch's t-statistics and random forest were used to reduce the features to 13 V-J combinations, which were then used as input to a naive Bayes classifier. Thyroid-blood repertoire similarity was quantified with the Morisita-Horn index. The public reads were reanalyzed by TCRdb: fastp trimming at Q25, MiXCR alignment, in-frame beta chains only. Identical CDR3 proteins give one entry, which carries the most common genes and DNA. These V and J calls derive from TCRdb rather than the authors' analysis. For this sample the table gives 400,000 to 450,000 distinct CDR3 sequences, of which over 20% were detected only once. The ten largest make up 2.5% to 3.5% of the sample.

In the germline V gene, CDR1 corresponds to MDHEN and CDR2 to SYDVKM. Relative to germline, V is missing 3 bases and J is missing 3 bases, with 10 bases of the junction outside any gene match. From its cysteine to its phenylalanine, the CDR3 spans 16 amino acids. Of the read, only the CDR3 DNA is kept; its 48 bases are in frame from base 1. A patient counted as having stable hyperthyroidism if there was no progression to ophthalmopathy within 18 months of follow-up. Hyperthyroidism patients were newly diagnosed, with disease duration under 2 months, and aged 18 to 65 years. Patients with other autoimmune diseases, uncontrolled infections, pregnancy or lactation were excluded from the study. Diagnosis was based on clinical symptoms, serum thyroxine, TRAb, thyroid ultrasound and orbital computed tomography. Using Ficoll-Paque density gradient centrifugation, PBMCs were isolated from 10 ml of fresh peripheral blood. Total RNA was extracted with Trizol reagent and quality-checked on an Agilent 2100 Bioanalyzer.

This clonotype was recorded at least ten times. Its recognized antigen is unknown. No quality values exist for individual bases; no much larger clone is one base distant. Sequencing was performed on peripheral blood. This sequence was found in a young woman with stable Graves' hyperthyroidism. Donor details come from another sample of the same person, matched by shared clones. The chain uses TRBV28 and TRBJ1-2, with 7 middle bases fitting TRBD1. The CDR3 has the sequence CASSFGLGRGDYGYTF. The bases read TGTGCCAGCAGTTTCGGACTTGGCAGGGGGGACTATGGCTACACCTTC.